This T cell receptor (beta chain) was retrieved from a study of CD8 T cells in Susac syndrome. A remark on this clonotype: What it recognizes is unknown.

The RNA input was about 0.45 to 1 ug, and it was reverse transcribed with random hexamers. Using its own MiXCR run on the immunoSEQ multiplex PCR reads, TCRdb lists one record per CDR3 protein. This table has approximately 190,000 distinct CDR3 sequences, almost 96% appearing once. Study results and limitations: Clonal expansion was not observed in the Susac syndrome CD4+ T cell repertoires.

Sequencing targeted TCR beta in blood CD8+ and CD4+ T cells. Sequences were obtained from CD4+ T cells from PBMCs. This TCR derives from a human donor with Susac syndrome.

The chain's CDR3 is CASSQWGNSPLHF. The CDR3 DNA reads as TGTGCCAGCAGCCAATGGGGTAATTCACCCCTCCACTTT. The chain joins TRBV14 to TRBJ1-6, with D unclear. V lost 2 bases, J lost 6 bases, and 5 bases lay in between. This CDR3 is built from 13 residues. Per the germline V gene, CDR1 is SGHDN and CDR2 is FVKESK.